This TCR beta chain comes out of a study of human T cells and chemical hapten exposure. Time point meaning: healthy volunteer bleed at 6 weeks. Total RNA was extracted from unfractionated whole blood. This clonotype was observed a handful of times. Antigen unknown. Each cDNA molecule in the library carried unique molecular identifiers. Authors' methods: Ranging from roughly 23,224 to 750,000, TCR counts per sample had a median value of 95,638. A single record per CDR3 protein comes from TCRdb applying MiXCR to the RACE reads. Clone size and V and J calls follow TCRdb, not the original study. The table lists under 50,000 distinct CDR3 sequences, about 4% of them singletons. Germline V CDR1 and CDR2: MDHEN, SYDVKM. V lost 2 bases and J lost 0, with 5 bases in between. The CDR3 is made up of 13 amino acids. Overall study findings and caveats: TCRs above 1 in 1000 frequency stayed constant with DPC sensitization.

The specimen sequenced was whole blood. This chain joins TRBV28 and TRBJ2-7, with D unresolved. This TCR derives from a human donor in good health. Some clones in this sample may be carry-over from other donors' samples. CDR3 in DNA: TGTGCCAGCAGTTTACACAGCTCCTACGAGCAGTACTTC. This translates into CASSLHSSYEQYF.